A single sample is the source of the 4 T cell receptor beta chains below, sequenced in a study of blood T cell repertoires in COVID-19. Method: immunoSEQ multiplex PCR; TCRdb's copy keeps in-frame clones and lacks some. The sample shows about 400,000 clones, approximately 86% of them seen only once. The sample comprised PBMCs or T cells enriched from blood (not recorded which). The origin of the receptors is a woman aged 40-49 years with acute COVID-19.

This clone was counted a single time. This chain links TRBV11-2 with TRBJ1-1; a possible D gene is TRBD1 (5 bases). Germline-derived CDR1 and CDR2 are SGHAT and FQNNGV. The CDR3 contains 14 residues. V was trimmed by 1 base and J by 7 bases, leaving 13 bases between them. The CDR3 loop is CASSLGGPKNEAFF. For the CDR3, the DNA is TGTGCCAGCAGCTTAGGGGGCCCGAAGAATGAAGCTTTCTTT.

This clone occurred a few times. This same CDR3 is encoded by further DNA sequences in the sample. This chain links TRBV7-9 with TRBJ2-3; D unresolved. The CDR3 totals 14 residues. CDR1 and CDR2 (germline): SEHNR, FQNEAQ (reference sequence). Trimming pared 1 base from V and 0 bases from J, leaving 5 bases between. The CDR3 nucleotides are TGTGCCAGCAGCTTAGACAGTAGCACAGATACGCAGTATTTT. Encoded protein: CASSLDSSTDTQYF.

The rearrangement joins TRBV6-5 to TRBJ1-5; 7 nucleotides line up with TRBD1. Germline CDR1 and CDR2: MNHEY and SVGAGI. The V and J ends lost 6 bases and 4 bases, in that order; junction bases with no gene match: 9. The CDR3 runs 15 residues. CDR3 coding DNA: TGTGCCAGCAGGCTCCGGGACAGCCCTAATCAGCCCCAGCATTTT. The encoded protein is CASRLRDSPNQPQHF.

The chain uses TRBV29-1 and TRBJ1-2; tentative D call: TRBD1 (5 bases). The V gene's germline CDR1 is SQVTM and CDR2 ANQGSEA. Trimming took 0 bases from V and 5 from J, leaving 13 bases between them. This CDR3 has 14 residues. CDR3 in DNA: TGCAGCGTTGAAGAAGACAGCCCTCCTTATGGCTACACCTTC. This encodes CSVEEDSPPYGYTF.